This TCR beta chain was obtained from a study of shared clonotypes between healthy human individuals. Across the whole study: Two female and three male donors aged 18 to 49 were enrolled.

In the case of this clone: Antigen: not known.

The study enrolled healthy HIV-negative adults without recent acute infections or vaccinations as donors. Only Caucasian adults living in Nashville, Tennessee served as donors. The CDR3 covers 17 residues. Germline V gene lookup returns CDR1 KGHSH and CDR2 LQKENI. V lost 1 base to trimming and J lost 0 bases; unmatched junction nucleotides: 8. Sequencing used immunoSEQ multiplex PCR; TCRdb keeps in-frame clones, though not all of them. The data contain millions of clones, around nine tenths of them singletons. Points from the study as a whole: The study found roughly 5% of naive CD4 clonotypes shared across a few donors.

Material for sequencing was naive CD4+ T cells sorted from blood. The subset here: CD45RA+ positively selected. This chain joins TRBV18 and TRBJ1-2; TRBD1 matches 7 bases. This TCR was recovered from a man younger than 30 in good health. The chain's CDR3 is CASSPRTGDPPNYGYTF. The CDR3 region has the DNA TGTGCCAGCTCACCACGAACAGGGGACCCCCCTAACTATGGCTACACCTTC.